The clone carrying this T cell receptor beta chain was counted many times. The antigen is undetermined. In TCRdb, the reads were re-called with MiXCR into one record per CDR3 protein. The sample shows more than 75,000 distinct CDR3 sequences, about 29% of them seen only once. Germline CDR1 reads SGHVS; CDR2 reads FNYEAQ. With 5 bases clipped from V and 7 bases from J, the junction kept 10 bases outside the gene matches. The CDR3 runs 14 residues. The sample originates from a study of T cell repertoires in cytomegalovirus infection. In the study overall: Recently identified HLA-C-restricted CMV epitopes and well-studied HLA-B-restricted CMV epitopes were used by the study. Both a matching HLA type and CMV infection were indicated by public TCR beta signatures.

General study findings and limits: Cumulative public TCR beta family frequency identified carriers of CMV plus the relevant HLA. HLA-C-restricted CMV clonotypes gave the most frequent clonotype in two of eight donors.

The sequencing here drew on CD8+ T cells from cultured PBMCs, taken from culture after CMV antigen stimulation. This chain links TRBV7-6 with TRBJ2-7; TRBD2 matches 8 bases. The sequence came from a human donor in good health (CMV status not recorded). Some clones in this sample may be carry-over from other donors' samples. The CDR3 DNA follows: TGTGCCAGCAGCCCAGGCGGGGGGCTGGGGGAGCAGTACTTC. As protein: CASSPGGGLGEQYF.